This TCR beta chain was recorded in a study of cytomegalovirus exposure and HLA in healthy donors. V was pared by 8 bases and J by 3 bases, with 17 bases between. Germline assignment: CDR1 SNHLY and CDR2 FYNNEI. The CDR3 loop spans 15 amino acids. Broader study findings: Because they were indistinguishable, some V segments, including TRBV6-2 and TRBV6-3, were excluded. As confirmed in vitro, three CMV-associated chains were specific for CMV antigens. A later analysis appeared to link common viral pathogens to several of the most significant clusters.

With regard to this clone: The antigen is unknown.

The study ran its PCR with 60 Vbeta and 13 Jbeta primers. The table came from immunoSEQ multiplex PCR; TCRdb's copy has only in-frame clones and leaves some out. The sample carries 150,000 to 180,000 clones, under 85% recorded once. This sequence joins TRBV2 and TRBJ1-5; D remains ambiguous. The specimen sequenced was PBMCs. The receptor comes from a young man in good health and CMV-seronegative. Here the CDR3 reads CASSITGGSNQPQHF. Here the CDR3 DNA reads TGTGCCAGCTCCATAACCGGCGGTTCCAATCAGCCCCAGCATTTT.